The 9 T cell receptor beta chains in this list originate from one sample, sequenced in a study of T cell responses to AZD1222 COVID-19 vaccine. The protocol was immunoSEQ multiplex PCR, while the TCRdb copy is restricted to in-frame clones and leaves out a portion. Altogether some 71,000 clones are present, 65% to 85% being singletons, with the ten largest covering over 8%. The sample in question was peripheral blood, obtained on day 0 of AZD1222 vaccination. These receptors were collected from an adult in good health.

CDR3 coding DNA: TGTGCCAGCAGCTTGGCCTATGGGGGGCAGTACTTC. Translated: CASSLAYGGQYF. The rearrangement links TRBV5-8 to TRBJ2-7; perhaps D is TRBD1 or TRBD2 (5 bases each). V shed 0 bases and J shed 9 bases, with 10 bases lying between them. CDR3 length: 12 residues. The germline gives CDR1 SGHTS, CDR2 YDEGEE.

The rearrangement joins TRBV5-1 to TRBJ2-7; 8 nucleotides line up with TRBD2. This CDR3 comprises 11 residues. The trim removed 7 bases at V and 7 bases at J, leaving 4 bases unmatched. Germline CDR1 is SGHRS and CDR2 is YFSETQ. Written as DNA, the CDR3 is TGCGCCAGCCGGGGGGGTAGGGAGCAGTACTTC. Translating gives CASRGGREQYF.

In DNA, the CDR3 is TGTGCCAGCAGTTACATCGCGGGGGGCTCAGAGACCCAGTACTTC. This codes for CASSYIAGGSETQYF. The V and J genes are TRBV6-2 or TRBV6-3 and TRBJ2-5; 8 positions agree with TRBD2. Germline assignment: CDR1 MNHEY and CDR2 SVGEGT. CDR3 length: 15 residues. With V trimmed by 2 bases and J by 4 bases, 6 bases remained unmatched.

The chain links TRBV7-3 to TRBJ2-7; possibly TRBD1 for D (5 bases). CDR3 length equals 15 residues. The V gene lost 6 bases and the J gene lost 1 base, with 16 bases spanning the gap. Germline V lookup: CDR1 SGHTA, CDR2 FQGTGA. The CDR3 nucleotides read TGTGCCAGCAGTCCTCAGGGTGGACCATCCTACGAGCAGTACTTC. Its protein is CASSPQGGPSYEQYF.

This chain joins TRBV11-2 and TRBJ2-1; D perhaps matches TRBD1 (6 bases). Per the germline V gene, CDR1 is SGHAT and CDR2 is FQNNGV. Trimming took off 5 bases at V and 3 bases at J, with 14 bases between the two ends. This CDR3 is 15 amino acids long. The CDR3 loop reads CASSPLTGYYNEQFF. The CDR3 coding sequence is TGTGCCAGCAGCCCTCTCACAGGGTACTACAATGAGCAGTTCTTC.

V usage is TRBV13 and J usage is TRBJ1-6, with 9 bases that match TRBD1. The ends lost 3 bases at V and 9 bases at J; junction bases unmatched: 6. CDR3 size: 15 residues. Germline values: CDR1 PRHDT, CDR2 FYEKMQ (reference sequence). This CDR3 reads CASSFGDRVTSPLHF. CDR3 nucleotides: TGTGCCAGCAGCTTTGGGGACAGGGTCACTTCACCCCTCCACTTT.

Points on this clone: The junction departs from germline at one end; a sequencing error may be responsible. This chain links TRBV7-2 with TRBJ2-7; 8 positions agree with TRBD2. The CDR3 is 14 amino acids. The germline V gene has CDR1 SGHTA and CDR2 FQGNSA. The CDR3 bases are TGTGCCAGCAGCGTAGCGGGGCCCTCCTACGAGCAGTACTTC. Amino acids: CASSVAGPSYEQYF. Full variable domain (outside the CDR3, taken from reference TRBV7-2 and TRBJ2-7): GAGVSQSPSNKVTEKGKDVELRCDPISGHTALYWYRQSLGQGLEFLIYFQGNSAPDKSGLPSDRFSAERTGGSVSTLTIQRTQQEDSAVYLCASSVAGPSYEQYFGPGTRLTVT.

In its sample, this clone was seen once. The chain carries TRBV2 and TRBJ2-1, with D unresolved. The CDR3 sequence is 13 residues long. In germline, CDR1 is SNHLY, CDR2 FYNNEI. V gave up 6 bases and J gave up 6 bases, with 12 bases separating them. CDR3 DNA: TGTGCCAGCAGGGCGCTTCCCCTCAATGAGCAGTTCTTC. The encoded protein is CASRALPLNEQFF.

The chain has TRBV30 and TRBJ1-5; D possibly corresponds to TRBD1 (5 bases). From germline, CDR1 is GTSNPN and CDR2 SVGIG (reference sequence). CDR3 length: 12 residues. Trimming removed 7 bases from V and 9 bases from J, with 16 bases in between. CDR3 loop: CAFRKGPTPQHF. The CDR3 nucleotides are TGTGCCTTTCGGAAGGGGCCTACGCCCCAGCATTTT.